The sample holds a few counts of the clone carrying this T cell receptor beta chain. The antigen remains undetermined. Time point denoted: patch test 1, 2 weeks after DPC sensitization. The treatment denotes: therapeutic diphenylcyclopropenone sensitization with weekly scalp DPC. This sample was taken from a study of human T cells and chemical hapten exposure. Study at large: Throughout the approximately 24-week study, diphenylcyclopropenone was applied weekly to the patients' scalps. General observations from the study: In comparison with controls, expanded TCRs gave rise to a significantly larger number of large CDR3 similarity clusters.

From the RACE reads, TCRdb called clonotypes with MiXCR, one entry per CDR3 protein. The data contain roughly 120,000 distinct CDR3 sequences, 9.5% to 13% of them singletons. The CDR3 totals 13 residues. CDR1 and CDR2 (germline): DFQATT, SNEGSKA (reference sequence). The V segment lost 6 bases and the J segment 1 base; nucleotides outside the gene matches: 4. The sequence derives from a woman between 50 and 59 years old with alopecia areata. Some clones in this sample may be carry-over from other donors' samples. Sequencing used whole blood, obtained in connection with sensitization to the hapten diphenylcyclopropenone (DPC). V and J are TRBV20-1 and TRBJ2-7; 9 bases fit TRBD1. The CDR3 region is CSAETGGSYEQYF. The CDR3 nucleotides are TGCAGTGCCGAGACAGGGGGATCCTACGAGCAGTACTTC.